A single sample gave rise to the 5 T cell receptor beta chains below, sequenced in a study of blood T cell repertoires in COVID-19. Method: immunoSEQ multiplex PCR; TCRdb's copy keeps in-frame clones and lacks some. The data hold 150,000 to 200,000 clones, with 60% to 80% observed a single time. Material for sequencing was peripheral blood. The receptor source for this set is a woman aged 70-85 years with acute or convalescent COVID-19.

The V gene is TRBV10-1, the J gene TRBJ1-6; no clear D gene. The V and J ends lost 4 bases and 7 bases respectively, with 8 bases between them. The germline gives CDR1 WNHNN, CDR2 SYGVQD (reference sequence). This CDR3 has 13 residues. CDR3 DNA sequence: TGCGCCAGCAGTGTGAGCGGGAATTCACCCCTCCACTTT. The encoded protein is CASSVSGNSPLHF.

V is TRBV7-9 and J is TRBJ2-5, with a tentative D call TRBD2 (6 bases). V was trimmed by 0 bases and J by 5 bases, leaving 10 bases between them. CDR1 and CDR2 from the germline V gene are SEHNR and FQNEAQ (reference sequence). This CDR3 is built from 14 residues. CDR3: CASSLASSVETQYF. CDR3 bases: TGTGCCAGCAGCTTAGCTTCTAGCGTGGAGACCCAGTACTTC.

The chain has TRBV18 and TRBJ2-7, with 7 nucleotides matching TRBD1. The germline CDR1 and CDR2 sequences are KGHSH and LQKENI. V shed 3 bases, J shed 1 base, and the junction held 3 bases outside the gene matches. CDR3 length equals 14 residues. The CDR3 DNA reads as TGTGCCAGCTCACCCCGACAGGGATCCTACGAGCAGTACTTC. Encoded protein: CASSPRQGSYEQYF.

V and J are TRBV7-3 and TRBJ2-2, with 7 bases aligning to TRBD2. This CDR3 is built from 17 residues. Germline CDR1 SGHTA, CDR2 FQGTGA. J gave up 0 bases and V 6 bases, and 10 bases lay outside the gene matches. The CDR3 loop reads CASSSKPGGANTGELFF. The CDR3 coding sequence is TGTGCCAGCAGTTCAAAACCGGGGGGAGCGAACACCGGGGAGCTGTTTTTT. Combining the CDR3 with reference TRBV7-3 and TRBJ2-2 gives the whole variable domain GAGVSQTPSNKVTEKGKYVELRCDPISGHTALYWYRQSLGQGPEFLIYFQGTGAADDSGLPNDRFFAVRPEGSVSTLKIQRTERGDSAVYLCASSSKPGGANTGELFFGEGSRLTVL.

This chain uses TRBV2 with TRBJ1-5, with 7 bases fitting TRBD1. Germline V gives CDR1 SNHLY, CDR2 FYNNEI. The CDR3 runs to 14 residues. The junction had 11 bases not matched to a gene; V was cut back by 5 bases and J by 10 bases. CDR3: CASSTTGDISPQHF. CDR3 in DNA: TGTGCCAGCAGTACTACAGGGGATATCAGCCCCCAGCATTTT.